Listed here are 10 T cell receptor beta chains from one sample, sequenced in a study of blood T cell repertoires in COVID-19. Profiled with immunoSEQ multiplex PCR; TCRdb holds only in-frame clones, not every one. Of about 290,000 clones in the sample, roughly 89% were seen once. The material sequenced was peripheral blood. The source of these receptors is a woman aged 30 to 39 with COVID-19, enrolled during active disease.

Here the CDR3 reads CATSNDRDRYEKLFF. The DNA for the CDR3 is TGTGCCACCAGCAACGACAGGGATCGGTATGAAAAACTGTTTTTT. The genes are TRBV15 and TRBJ1-4; 7 bases agree with TRBD1. Trimming removed 4 bases from V and 6 bases from J; junction bases left unmatched: 8. The CDR3 length is 15 residues. Germline lookup yields CDR1 LNHNV and CDR2 YYDKDF (reference sequence). The variable domain in full, with the rest retrieved from reference TRBV15 and TRBJ1-4, is DAMVIQNPRYQVTQFGKPVTLSCSQTLNHNVMYWYQQKSSQAPKLLFHYYDKDFNNEADTPDNFQSRRPNTSFCFLDIRSPGLGDTAMYLCATSNDRDRYEKLFFGSGTQLSVL.

V gene TRBV18 combines with J gene TRBJ1-2, with a possible D match to TRBD1 (5 bases). Germline CDR1 is KGHSH and CDR2 is LQKENI. V lost 5 bases to trimming and J lost 4 bases, with 11 bases between them. CDR3 length equals 13 residues. This CDR3 is CASSETGLYGYTF. CDR3 in DNA: TGTGCCAGCTCAGAAACGGGACTCTATGGCTACACCTTC.

The chain couples TRBV6-2 or TRBV6-3 to TRBJ2-4, with 11 positions matching TRBD2. CDR1 and CDR2 (germline): MNHEY, SVGEGT. This CDR3 is 20 amino acids long. Trimming at V came to 2 bases and at J to 0 bases, leaving 12 bases not matched to a gene. CDR3 amino acids: CASSYTASGGRTLAKNIQYF. The CDR3 region has the DNA TGTGCCAGCAGTTACACGGCTAGCGGGGGGCGAACATTAGCCAAAAACATTCAGTACTTC.

This clone has only one observation. The rearrangement joins TRBV30 to TRBJ1-1; D is ambiguous. There are 12 residues in the CDR3. The germline gives CDR1 GTSNPN, CDR2 SVGIG (reference sequence). V lost 3 bases to trimming and J lost 4 bases, with 9 bases between them. The CDR3 region is CAWRRVVTEAFF. CDR3 DNA sequence: TGTGCCTGGAGGAGAGTTGTCACTGAAGCTTTCTTT.

In the case of this clone: Other DNA variants within this sample encode the same CDR3. The chain employs TRBV19 and TRBJ1-3; D is possibly TRBD1 (5 bases). Germline V CDR1 and CDR2: LNHDA, SQIVND (reference sequence). With 3 bases removed from V and 0 bases from J, the gap between germline ends came to 9 bases. The CDR3 loop spans 15 amino acids. CDR3: CASSIDRASGNTIYF. Here the CDR3 DNA reads TGTGCCAGTAGTATCGACAGAGCCTCTGGAAACACCATATATTTT.

DNA of the CDR3: TGTGCCAGCACCTTGGGACAGGGAAACATTCAGTACTTC. Its translation is CASTLGQGNIQYF. The chain uses TRBV12-3 or TRBV12-4 and TRBJ2-4; 9 nucleotides match TRBD1. This CDR3 is built from 13 residues. With V trimmed by 7 bases and J by 6 bases, 4 bases remained unmatched.

The genes are TRBV10-2 and TRBJ2-5; the D gene is possibly TRBD1 (6 bases). V was pared by 0 bases and J by 2 bases, with 10 bases between. CDR1 and CDR2 (germline): WSHSY, SAAADI. The CDR3 spans 15 residues. The chain's CDR3 is CASSESQGWQETQYF. CDR3 coding DNA: TGCGCCAGCAGTGAGTCTCAGGGGTGGCAAGAGACCCAGTACTTC.

Written as DNA, the CDR3 is TGTGCCAGCAGCTTACTACTTCTCTACGAGCAGTACTTC. This gives the protein CASSLLLLYEQYF. V gene TRBV28 combines with J gene TRBJ2-7, with D unresolved. This CDR3 has 13 residues. Trimming removed 6 bases at V and 3 bases at J, with 12 bases between. CDR1 is MDHEN and CDR2 is SYDVKM in the germline V gene.

This clone was counted only a few times. This sequence joins TRBV4-2 and TRBJ2-7, with 13 bases lining up with TRBD2. The CDR3 is made up of 18 amino acids. The V gene's germline CDR1 is LGHNA and CDR2 YNFKEQ. Unmatched junction bases numbered 8, after V lost 0 bases and J lost 3 bases. CDR3 residues: CASSQESSGTSGIYEQYF. CDR3 DNA: TGTGCCAGCAGCCAAGAATCCTCAGGGACTAGCGGGATCTACGAGCAGTACTTC.

V is TRBV29-1 and J is TRBJ2-2; D call uncertain. Trimming removed 8 bases at V and 1 base at J, with 11 bases between. The CDR3 totals 13 residues. CDR1 is SQVTM, CDR2 ANQGSEA, per germline. Written as DNA, the CDR3 is TGCAGCACCCGACGACAGAACACCGGGGAGCTGTTTTTT. Protein sequence: CSTRRQNTGELFF.